The 8 T cell receptor beta chains below were found in one sample sequenced in a study of Tregs in tolerant kidney transplant recipients. Some clones are missing from TCRdb's copy, which holds only in-frame ones; the method was immunoSEQ multiplex PCR. The sample contains just under 65,000 clones, approximately 98% of which appear only once. Sequenced here: Tregs from blood, sampled before the transplant. The receptor set was obtained from a human donor who received a combined kidney and bone marrow transplant.

This clone was seen just once. Germline is not matched at one junction end, which may reflect a read error. CDR3 amino acids: CASSHGTSGRVDF. DNA for the CDR3: TGCGCCAGCAGCCATGGGACTAGCGGGAGGGTAGACTTC. The J gene is TRBJ2-5, the V gene TRBV4-3; TRBD2 matches 16 bases. The CDR3 has 13 amino acids. Germline V gene data show CDR1 as LGHNA and CDR2 as YSLEER.

V and J are TRBV18 and TRBJ2-7, with 11 bases lining up with TRBD2. The CDR3 sequence is 15 residues long. V trimming: 6 bases; J trimming: 3 bases; junction bases outside the gene matches: 7. Germline CDR1 reads KGHSH; CDR2 reads LQKENI. The CDR3 DNA sequence: TGTGCCAGCTCTTTCTCTAGCGGGGGGCACTACGAGCAGTACTTC. Translation gives CASSFSSGGHYEQYF.

The genes are TRBV19 and TRBJ2-4; unclear D gene. Trimming removed 5 bases from V and 0 bases from J, with 20 bases in between. The CDR3 runs 18 residues. Germline V gene data show CDR1 as LNHDA and CDR2 as SQIVND (reference sequence). CDR3 sequence reads: CASSPRTKQILAKNIQYF. The CDR3 coding sequence is TGTGCCAGTAGTCCACGAACGAAACAAATTTTAGCCAAAAACATTCAGTACTTC.

The sample holds one count of this clone. This rearrangement joins TRBV5-1 to TRBJ2-7; D call uncertain. The germline V gene has CDR1 SGHRS and CDR2 YFSETQ. Trimming removed 0 bases at V and 4 bases at J, with 8 bases between. This CDR3 spans 13 amino acids. In DNA, the CDR3 is TGCGCCAGCAGCTTGGCCGGTCTTTACGAGCAGTACTTC. Its translation is CASSLAGLYEQYF. Complete variable domain (other parts from reference TRBV5-1 and TRBJ2-7): KAGVTQTPRYLIKTRGQQVTLSCSPISGHRSVSWYQQTPGQGLQFLFEYFSETQRNKGNFPGRFSGRQFSNSRSEMNVSTLELGDSALYLCASSLAGLYEQYFGPGTRLTVT.

This clone showed up just once. The rearrangement joins TRBV6-6 to TRBJ1-3; D ambiguous. CDR3 size: 13 residues. Trimming stripped 4 bases from V and 1 base from J, with 5 bases between. Germline assignment: CDR1 MNHNY and CDR2 SVGAGI (reference sequence). CDR3 region: CASSSRSGNTIYF. The CDR3, as DNA: TGTGCCAGCAGTTCCAGGTCTGGAAACACCATATATTTT.

The rearrangement links TRBV28 to TRBJ1-1; D is undetermined. The CDR3 contains 13 residues. Germline CDR1 MDHEN, CDR2 SYDVKM. V dropped 5 bases and J dropped 0 bases, with 7 bases sitting between them. The CDR3 DNA sequence: TGTGCCAGCAGTCGCGGCCTGAACACTGAAGCTTTCTTT. Amino acid sequence: CASSRGLNTEAFF. Drawing the rest from reference TRBV28 and TRBJ1-1, the complete variable domain is DVKVTQSSRYLVKRTGEKVFLECVQDMDHENMFWYRQDPGLGLRLIYFSYDVKMKEKGDIPEGYSVSREKKERFSLILESASTNQTSMYLCASSRGLNTEAFFGQGTRLTVV.

This clone was seen just once. This chain joins TRBV7-9 and TRBJ2-1; the match to TRBD1 covers 9 bases. CDR3 length: 16 residues. Trimming at V came to 7 bases and at J to 3 bases, leaving 10 bases not matched to a gene. Germline values: CDR1 SEHNR, CDR2 FQNEAQ (reference sequence). The CDR3 DNA reads TGTGCCAGCAACAACCGTCGGGACAGGGTCTACAATGAGCAGTTCTTC. It is translated as CASNNRRDRVYNEQFF.

This rearrangement joins TRBV6-1 to TRBJ2-7; D gene ambiguous. V lost 2 bases, J lost 4 bases, and 12 bases lay in between. Germline loops: CDR1 MNHNS, CDR2 SASEGT. The CDR3 length is 14 residues. CDR3 DNA: TGTGCCAGCAGTGAATTCGACACGAATTACGAGCAGTACTTC. Translation: CASSEFDTNYEQYF.